The 13 T cell receptor beta chains in this list originate from one sample, sequenced in a study of early T cells in non-severe SARS-CoV-2 infection. In TCRdb, the 5' RACE reads were re-called with MiXCR into one record per CDR3 protein. The sample lists over 80,000 distinct CDR3 sequences; about 14% were seen once. Sequenced material: whole blood. The receptors were gathered from an adult who was a healthcare worker with PCR-confirmed SARS-CoV-2 infection or an uninfected control (not recorded which).

There are a few counts of this clonotype. The chain is built from TRBV7-9 and TRBJ2-1; 8 nucleotides match TRBD2. Germline lookup yields CDR1 SEHNR and CDR2 FQNEAQ (reference sequence). J gave up 4 bases and V 0 bases, and 5 bases lay outside the gene matches. The CDR3 is made up of 16 amino acids. The CDR3: CASSLASIAGYNEQFF. The CDR3 DNA is TGTGCCAGCAGCTTAGCGTCAATAGCGGGGTACAATGAGCAGTTCTTC. The full variable domain, with the rest looked up from reference TRBV7-9 and TRBJ2-1, is DTGVSQNPRHKITKRGQNVTFRCDPISEHNRLYWYRQTLGQGPEFLTYFQNEAQLEKSRLLSDRFSAERPKGSFSTLEIQRTEQGDSAMYLCASSLASIAGYNEQFFGPGTRLTVL.

The table lists this clonotype with many counts. This chain uses TRBV15 with TRBJ2-1; TRBD2 aligns across 11 bases. CDR3 length: 17 residues. Germline V gene data show CDR1 as LNHNV and CDR2 as YYDKDF (reference sequence). The J segment lost 9 bases and the V segment lost 6 bases, leaving 16 bases of the junction unmatched. The CDR3 is CATRGNLRLAGLGEQFF. In DNA form, the CDR3 reads TGTGCCACCAGGGGGAACCTGAGACTAGCGGGGCTGGGTGAGCAGTTCTTC.

Many counts were recorded for this clonotype. The chain has TRBV7-3 and TRBJ2-1; 10 nucleotides line up with TRBD1. With 4 bases clipped from V and 14 bases from J, the junction kept 8 bases outside the gene matches. The CDR3 extends over 13 amino acids. CDR1 is SGHTA and CDR2 is FQGTGA in the germline V gene. CDR3 region: CASSYKGTGEKFF. The DNA of the CDR3 is TGTGCCAGCAGCTACAAAGGGACAGGGGAGAAGTTCTTC.

This clonotype was recorded many times. The chain uses TRBV2 and TRBJ2-3; 16 nucleotides align to TRBD2. The V gene end was trimmed by 4 bases and the J gene end by 1 base; junction bases not matched to a gene: 5. Germline assignment: CDR1 SNHLY and CDR2 FYNNEI. The CDR3 extends over 18 amino acids. In DNA, the CDR3 is TGTGCCAGCAGTGTAGGGACTAGCGGGGGGGCTGGCACAGATACGCAGTATTTT. It translates to CASSVGTSGGAGTDTQYF.

This clonotype was seen more than once but under ten times. The chain employs TRBV7-8 and TRBJ1-3; no definite D call. V lost 8 bases and J 7 bases, leaving 12 bases between the germline ends. Germline CDR1 SGHVS, CDR2 FQNEAQ. The CDR3 has 12 amino acids. The CDR3 spells CASGSTGNTIYF. CDR3 bases: TGTGCCAGCGGCTCAACGGGGAACACCATATATTTT. The whole variable domain, remainder taken from reference TRBV7-8 and TRBJ1-3, is GAGVSQSPRYKVAKRGQDVALRCDPISGHVSLFWYQQALGQGPEFLTYFQNEAQLDKSGLPSDRFFAERPEGSVSTLKIQRTQQEDSAVYLCASGSTGNTIYFGEGSWLTVV.

The chain employs TRBV5-8 and TRBJ1-1; 7 bases match TRBD1. The J segment lost 7 bases and the V segment lost 4 bases, leaving 19 bases of the junction unmatched. The germline V gene encodes CDR1 SGHTS and CDR2 YDEGEE. CDR3 size: 17 residues. Here the CDR3 reads CASSRSPSLRDRHEAFF. CDR3 DNA: TGTGCCAGCAGCAGATCTCCCTCCCTCCGGGACAGACATGAAGCTTTCTTT.

This clonotype was counted at least ten times. The rearrangement joins TRBV4-3 to TRBJ1-1; D is ambiguous. The CDR3 covers 15 residues. Per the germline V gene, CDR1 is LGHNA and CDR2 is YSLEER. The V and J ends lost 2 bases and 1 base respectively, with 11 bases between them. CDR3 DNA sequence: TGCGCCAGCAGCCAAAACCTAGAACAGAACACTGAAGCTTTCTTT. This gives the protein CASSQNLEQNTEAFF.

The chain couples TRBV12-3 or TRBV12-4 to TRBJ1-2; D might be TRBD1 (6 bases). Trimming stripped 4 bases from V and 3 bases from J, with 21 bases between. The CDR3 runs to 17 residues. The CDR3 reads CASSSRFTDRTYYGYTF. The CDR3 bases are TGTGCCAGCAGTTCCCGCTTTACAGACAGGACCTACTATGGCTACACCTTC.

The chain links TRBV6-2 or TRBV6-3 to TRBJ1-2; tentatively, D is TRBD1 (5 bases). The V end was cut by 6 bases, the J end by 4 bases, with 18 bases between. The length of the CDR3 is 15 residues. The V gene's germline CDR1 is MNHEY and CDR2 SVGEGT. The chain's CDR3 is CASRDTAREAYGYTF. The CDR3, as DNA: TGTGCCAGCAGAGATACTGCCAGGGAGGCCTATGGCTACACCTTC.

This clonotype has more than one count but fewer than ten. This rearrangement joins TRBV5-4 to TRBJ2-3, with D hard to call. The CDR3 spans 13 residues. Germline CDR1 SGHNT, CDR2 YYREEE (reference sequence). V was cut by 1 base and J by 2 bases, with 5 bases left in between. CDR3 in DNA: TGTGCCAGCAGCTTGAGGGCCACAGATACGCAGTATTTT. This codes for CASSLRATDTQYF.

This clonotype has just a few counts. V gene TRBV11-2 combines with J gene TRBJ1-2; D not certain. Trimming shortened V by 0 bases and J by 4 bases, and 9 bases separated the two germline ends. The CDR3 runs to 14 residues. Germline lookup yields CDR1 SGHAT and CDR2 FQNNGV. Here the CDR3 reads CASSLEGIGYGYTF. CDR3 nucleotide sequence: TGTGCCAGCAGCTTAGAGGGTATCGGCTATGGCTACACCTTC.

The gene calls are TRBV5-6 and TRBJ2-7; D may correspond to TRBD1 or TRBD2 (5 bases each). CDR3 length: 14 residues. CDR1 and CDR2 from the germline V gene are SGHDT and YYEEEE. Trimming stripped 4 bases from V and 0 bases from J, with 11 bases between. CDR3 protein: CASSTGTNSYEQYF. CDR3 coding DNA: TGTGCCAGCAGCACCGGGACGAACTCCTACGAGCAGTACTTC.

This clonotype appeared many times. The rearrangement uses TRBV20-1 and TRBJ2-3; 11 bases match TRBD1. Trimming cost V 5 bases and J 3 bases; bases outside gene matches: 4. The CDR3 spans 14 residues. CDR1 and CDR2 (germline): DFQATT, SNEGSKA (reference sequence). In DNA form, the CDR3 reads TGCAGTGCTTCGGACAGGGGGCGGACAGATACGCAGTATTTT. It specifies CSASDRGRTDTQYF.